One sample yielded the 23 T cell receptor beta chains listed below, sequenced in a study of blood T cell repertoires in COVID-19. Here immunoSEQ multiplex PCR was the method, and the copy in TCRdb shows in-frame clones only, minus some. The profile shows roughly 59,000 clones, more than 60% of them singletons. Sequences were obtained from peripheral blood. The origin of the receptors is a human donor in a cohort sampled during active COVID-19.

The CDR3 DNA reads as TGTGCCAGTACCCCGGACCCAGGGGGACTCCCGGCCTACAATGAGCAGTTCTTC. Its translation: CASTPDPGGLPAYNEQFF. This sequence joins TRBV19 and TRBJ2-1; a possible D gene is TRBD1 (7 bases). This CDR3 is built from 18 residues. Per the germline V gene, CDR1 is LNHDA and CDR2 is SQIVND (reference sequence). Trimming took off 7 bases at V and 2 bases at J, with 24 bases between the two ends. The whole variable domain, remainder taken from reference TRBV19 and TRBJ2-1, is DGGITQSPKYLFRKEGQNVTLSCEQNLNHDAMYWYRQDPGQGLRLIYYSQIVNDFQKGDIAEGYSVSREKKESFPLTVTSAQKNPTAFYLCASTPDPGGLPAYNEQFFGPGTRLTVL.

As for this clone: The identical CDR3 is also encoded by other nucleotide sequences in the sample. J is TRBJ2-5 and V is TRBV5-1; maybe TRBD2 (6 bases). Germline V lookup: CDR1 SGHRS, CDR2 YFSETQ. V was shortened by 0 bases and J by 1 base, with 7 bases between the two germline ends. This CDR3 is built from 14 residues. The CDR3 coding sequence is TGCGCCAGCAGCTTGGCCGGGGGCCAAGAGACCCAGTACTTC. Translated: CASSLAGGQETQYF.

This rearrangement joins TRBV7-2 to TRBJ2-2; the D gene is possibly TRBD1 (6 bases). CDR3 length equals 15 residues. The ends were cut back, 3 bases at V and 2 bases at J, with 10 bases in the middle. From germline, CDR1 is SGHTA and CDR2 FQGNSA. Here the CDR3 reads CASSFRGPNTGELFF. The DNA for the CDR3 is TGTGCCAGCAGCTTCAGGGGTCCAAACACCGGGGAGCTGTTTTTT.

V and J are TRBV7-2 and TRBJ1-3, with 8 bases aligning to TRBD1. In germline, CDR1 is SGHTA, CDR2 FQGNSA. V dropped 5 bases and J dropped 2; count of bases not matched to a gene: 5. The CDR3 loop spans 15 amino acids. Here the CDR3 DNA reads TGTGCCAGCAGCCCGCTGACAGGGGCTGGAAACACCATATATTTT. Its protein product is CASSPLTGAGNTIYF.

In this sample, this clone turned up a few times. This sequence joins TRBV3-1 (or the pseudogene TRBV3-2) and TRBJ2-5, with D possibly matching TRBD1 (6 bases). The germline V gene has CDR1 LGHDT and CDR2 YNNKEL (reference sequence). The CDR3 is 15 residues long. V lost 4 bases and J 2 bases, leaving 14 bases between the germline ends. The CDR3 DNA reads TGTGCCAGCAGCCCAGGGGCAGGGGATCAAGAGACCCAGTACTTC. Translated: CASSPGAGDQETQYF.

This chain links TRBV18 with TRBJ1-1; D call uncertain. In germline, CDR1 is KGHSH, CDR2 LQKENI. The CDR3 is 13 amino acids. The V end was cut by 3 bases, the J end by 1 base, with 6 bases between. CDR3 in DNA: TGTGCCAGCTCACCCAGACAGAACACTGAAGCTTTCTTT. It is translated as CASSPRQNTEAFF.

This sequence joins TRBV19 and TRBJ2-1, with TRBD2 as a possible D gene (5 bases). CDR1 is LNHDA and CDR2 is SQIVND in the germline V gene (reference sequence). This CDR3 has 15 residues. Trimming took 1 base from V and 4 from J, leaving 11 bases between them. The chain's CDR3 is CASSIVGMGYNEQFF. The CDR3 DNA is TGTGCCAGTAGTATAGTCGGGATGGGGTACAATGAGCAGTTCTTC. The full variable domain, rest sourced from reference TRBV19 and TRBJ2-1, is DGGITQSPKYLFRKEGQNVTLSCEQNLNHDAMYWYRQDPGQGLRLIYYSQIVNDFQKGDIAEGYSVSREKKESFPLTVTSAQKNPTAFYLCASSIVGMGYNEQFFGPGTRLTVL.

The rearrangement joins TRBV24-1 to TRBJ2-3; 9 nucleotides agree with TRBD2. This CDR3 is 15 amino acids long. CDR1 KGHDR and CDR2 SFDVKD come from the germline V gene. Trimming at V came to 4 bases and at J to 8 bases, leaving 9 bases not matched to a gene. DNA of the CDR3: TGTGCCACCAGTGACCTGGGACTAGCTCCGGGTACGCAGTATTTT. Encoded protein: CATSDLGLAPGTQYF.

Turning to this clone: At one end the junction does not follow the germline gene, possibly because of a read error. The rearrangement uses TRBV5-4 and TRBJ2-5, with D possibly TRBD2 on 5 matching bases. The CDR3 contains 14 residues. Germline assignment: CDR1 SGHNT and CDR2 YYREEE (reference sequence). CDR3 sequence reads: CASRLGSEPGAQYF. The CDR3, as DNA: TGTGCCAGCAGATTGGGGTCGGAGCCCGGGGCCCAGTACTTC.

The chain employs TRBV5-1 and TRBJ2-5; perhaps TRBD2 as D (6 bases). The germline V gene encodes CDR1 SGHRS and CDR2 YFSETQ. Trimming shortened V by 3 bases and J by 5 bases, and 11 bases separated the two germline ends. The CDR3 loop spans 13 amino acids. CDR3 sequence reads: CASSWGGGETQYF. The DNA of the CDR3 is TGCGCCAGCAGCTGGGGAGGTGGGGAGACCCAGTACTTC.

The rearrangement links TRBV5-1 to TRBJ1-5; D not certain. CDR3 length equals 16 residues. Germline V lookup: CDR1 SGHRS, CDR2 YFSETQ. V was clipped by 0 bases and J by 0 bases, with 10 bases between them. The CDR3 coding sequence is TGCGCCAGCAGCTTGGGAGCTAGAAGTAGCAATCAGCCCCAGCATTTT. This translates into CASSLGARSSNQPQHF.

This clone was recorded only once. V gene TRBV11-2 combines with J gene TRBJ2-1, with D perhaps matching TRBD1 (6 bases). CDR3 length: 16 amino acids. Trimming shortened V by 2 bases and J by 8 bases, and 19 bases separated the two germline ends. Germline loops: CDR1 SGHAT, CDR2 FQNNGV. CDR3 DNA sequence: TGTGCCAGCAGCTTATGGACAGCTGCGGTTGAGGATGAGCAGTTCTTC. Its protein is CASSLWTAAVEDEQFF.

This clone has more than one count but fewer than ten. The rearrangement uses TRBV19 and TRBJ2-1; a weak D match, TRBD2 (5 bases). The CDR3 has 11 residues. Looked up from germline, CDR1 is LNHDA and CDR2 is SQIVND (reference sequence). The germline V and J ends were trimmed by 4 bases and 9 bases, with 7 bases remaining between them. CDR3 coding DNA: TGTGCCAGTAGTACCGGGATTGAGCAGTTCTTC. Its protein product is CASSTGIEQFF.

Only one count was recorded for this clone. The chain couples TRBV3-1 (or the pseudogene TRBV3-2) to TRBJ2-7, with 12 bases that match TRBD2. The CDR3 length is 14 residues. The V segment lost 4 bases and the J segment 2 bases; nucleotides outside the gene matches: 0. Per germline, CDR1 LGHDT and CDR2 YNNKEL (reference sequence). The DNA of the CDR3 is TGTGCCAGCAGCCGACTAGCGGGAGCCTACGAGCAGTACTTC. It translates to CASSRLAGAYEQYF.

V and J are TRBV18 and TRBJ2-7; perhaps TRBD1 as D (5 bases). Between the trimmed V and J ends, which lost 6 bases and 3 bases, there was a span of 9 bases. This CDR3 spans 12 amino acids. Germline V gene data show CDR1 as KGHSH and CDR2 as LQKENI. The CDR3 DNA is TGTGCCAGCTCGGGCGACAGCTACGAGCAGTACTTC. Translated: CASSGDSYEQYF.

The chain carries TRBV7-2 and TRBJ2-7; 14 bases are shared with TRBD2. V dropped 4 bases and J dropped 2; count of bases not matched to a gene: 13. Germline CDR1 and CDR2: SGHTA and FQGNSA. CDR3 size: 19 residues. CDR3: CASSYLGSWGLAGAYEQYF. CDR3 bases: TGTGCCAGCAGCTACCTCGGCTCCTGGGGACTAGCGGGAGCCTACGAGCAGTACTTC.

The rearrangement uses TRBV19 and TRBJ1-3, with a possible D match to TRBD1 (5 bases). The CDR3 loop spans 15 amino acids. The V and J ends lost 6 bases and 2 bases respectively, with 14 bases between them. Looked up from germline, CDR1 is LNHDA and CDR2 is SQIVND (reference sequence). Here the CDR3 reads CASRTPDSAGNTIYF. Here the CDR3 DNA reads TGTGCCAGTAGGACCCCCGACAGCGCTGGAAACACCATATATTTT.

This clone is judged large. The chain is built from TRBV7-9 and TRBJ1-2; 9 bases are shared with TRBD1. The junction had 6 bases not matched to a gene; V was cut back by 5 bases and J by 5 bases. This CDR3 contains 14 residues. CDR1 is SEHNR, CDR2 FQNEAQ, per germline (reference sequence). CDR3 DNA: TGTGCCAGCAGCCCAACAGGGGGCCTTTATGGCTACACCTTC. Translating it yields CASSPTGGLYGYTF.

J is TRBJ2-1 and V is TRBV7-6; D may be TRBD2 (6 bases). Between the trimmed V and J ends, which lost 8 bases and 3 bases, there was a span of 17 bases. CDR3 length equals 15 residues. The V gene's germline CDR1 is SGHVS and CDR2 FNYEAQ. Written as DNA, the CDR3 is TGTGCCAGCTCCCGCGGGCTAGCGTTCTACAATGAGCAGTTCTTC. This gives the protein CASSRGLAFYNEQFF.

V usage is TRBV25-1 and J usage is TRBJ2-1; 12 bases line up with TRBD2. Germline CDR1 and CDR2: MGHDK and SYGVNS. J lost 7 bases, V lost 4 bases, and 5 bases had no gene match. This CDR3 has 15 residues. CDR3 loop: CASSATSGRSNEQFF. The CDR3 nucleotides are TGTGCCAGCAGTGCGACTAGCGGGAGATCTAATGAGCAGTTCTTC. Complete variable domain (other parts from reference TRBV25-1 and TRBJ2-1): EADIYQTPRYLVIGTGKKITLECSQTMGHDKMYWYQQDPGMELHLIHYSYGVNSTEKGDLSSESTVSRIRTEHFPLTLESARPSHTSQYLCASSATSGRSNEQFFGPGTRLTVL.

This clone was counted only a few times. The rearrangement links TRBV30 to TRBJ1-5; D is perhaps TRBD1 (6 bases). V lost 4 bases and J 6 bases, leaving 16 bases between the germline ends. The CDR3 runs 14 residues. Per germline, CDR1 GTSNPN and CDR2 SVGIG (reference sequence). The CDR3 nucleotides are TGTGCCTGGACCGCCGGGACAAATACTCAGCCCCAGCATTTT. It codes for CAWTAGTNTQPQHF.

V and J are TRBV4-3 and TRBJ2-1, with D possibly matching TRBD1 (5 bases). This CDR3 has 15 amino acids. Germline V gives CDR1 LGHNA, CDR2 YSLEER. V dropped 0 bases and J dropped 2 bases, with 8 bases sitting between them. The CDR3 sequence is CASSQDETAYNEQFF. CDR3 bases: TGCGCCAGCAGCCAAGATGAGACAGCCTACAATGAGCAGTTCTTC.

The CDR3 sequence: CATSDSRTGDLEQYF. DNA of the CDR3: TGTGCCACCAGTGATAGTAGGACAGGGGATCTCGAGCAGTACTTC. The V call is TRBV24-1, the J call TRBJ2-7; TRBD1 matches at 9 bases. This CDR3 region has 15 residues. The germline V gene has CDR1 KGHDR and CDR2 SFDVKD. Trimming took 3 bases from V and 6 from J; bases not matched to a gene: 8.